One sample yielded the 29 T cell receptor beta chains listed below, sequenced in a study of patients and donors after allogeneic stem cell transplantation (dated by TCRdb to about 2020). Library construction relied on RT-PCR. The listed sequencing device is NextSeq 550. TCRdb handled the public reads itself, with Q25 trimming in fastp and clone calling in MiXCR, and kept productive beta chains. One record per CDR3 amino acid sequence lists the most common genes and DNA. Counted in this sample were 98,000 or so distinct CDR3 sequences; approximately 40% of them appeared once. 27% of the sample belongs to the ten largest clones. The sample was blood, either unsorted or a sorted T cell fraction (not recorded which). Receptors were obtained from a human donor who was either an allogeneic HSCT recipient or a stem cell or donor lymphocyte infusion donor (not recorded which). It is not recorded whose cells these are; they may come from a transplant donor.

There are many counts of this clonotype. J is TRBJ1-6 and V is TRBV28; 8 bases agree with TRBD1. The CDR3 sequence is 17 residues long. Germline V lookup: CDR1 MDHEN, CDR2 SYDVKM. V was pared by 4 bases and J by 7 bases, with 12 bases of the junction left unmatched. CDR3 nucleotide sequence: TGTGCCAGCAGTTCAGACAGGGGTTTAAGTTTCAATTCACCCCTCCACTTT. It encodes CASSSDRGLSFNSPLHF.

V is TRBV7-9 and J is TRBJ1-2; D gene ambiguous. Trimming took off 5 bases at V and 8 bases at J, with 15 bases between the two ends. The CDR3 is made up of 13 amino acids. Germline V CDR1 and CDR2: SEHNR, FQNEAQ (reference sequence). CDR3 bases: TGTGCCAGCAGCCTCCAATTGGGCGGAGGCTACACCTTC. Its translation is CASSLQLGGGYTF.

This chain links TRBV29-1 with TRBJ2-2; 7 bases are a match to TRBD1. This CDR3 has 15 residues. Germline CDR1 SQVTM, CDR2 ANQGSEA. Trimming at V came to 5 bases and at J to 1 base, leaving 7 bases not matched to a gene. The CDR3: CSVLKGARNTGELFF. In DNA form, the CDR3 reads TGCAGCGTTCTTAAGGGGGCGCGGAACACCGGGGAGCTGTTTTTT.

The J gene is TRBJ2-2, the V gene TRBV6-6; D remains unclear. Trimming shortened V by 4 bases and J by 5 bases, and 5 bases separated the two germline ends. Germline lookup yields CDR1 MNHNY and CDR2 SVGAGI (reference sequence). The CDR3 extends over 12 amino acids. CDR3 amino acids: CASSFATGELFF. CDR3 nucleotide sequence: TGTGCCAGCAGTTTTGCAACCGGGGAGCTGTTTTTT.

This clonotype was detected a few times. The rearrangement links TRBV6-5 to TRBJ1-2; possibly TRBD1 for D (5 bases). CDR1 and CDR2 from the germline V gene are MNHEY and SVGAGI. The CDR3 spans 15 residues. Trimming pared 0 bases from V and 7 bases from J, leaving 15 bases between. The CDR3 region is CASSYSRVPLFGYTF. CDR3 DNA sequence: TGTGCCAGCAGTTACTCCAGGGTACCTCTTTTTGGCTACACCTTC.

Here the CDR3 DNA reads TGTGCCAGCAGTTTTCCAGTGGGAGGGCCTCGACGGGAGACCCAGTACTTC. Translating it yields CASSFPVGGPRRETQYF. The chain links TRBV28 to TRBJ2-5, with 7 bases lining up with TRBD2. Germline lookup yields CDR1 MDHEN and CDR2 SYDVKM. CDR3 length equals 17 residues. V shed 3 bases and J 5 bases; nucleotides not matched to a gene: 15.

A single count supports this clonotype. This chain links TRBV7-2 with TRBJ1-2, with D unclear. There are 14 residues in the CDR3. CDR1 is SGHTA, CDR2 FQGNSA, per germline. The germline V and J ends were trimmed by 7 bases and 1 base, with 13 bases remaining between them. Here the CDR3 DNA reads TGTGCCAGCAACTTCCAGAGGAGTAACTATGGCTACACCTTC. Translating it yields CASNFQRSNYGYTF.

This clonotype has just a few counts. V and J are TRBV10-3 and TRBJ2-2; tentatively, D is TRBD2 (6 bases). Trimming took 8 bases from V and 3 from J, leaving 13 bases between them. This CDR3 comprises 14 residues. CDR1 and CDR2 from the germline V gene are ENHRY and SYGVKD. The CDR3 nucleotides read TGTGCCATCCGGGACTCCCGGGACACCGGGGAGCTGTTTTTT. Protein product: CAIRDSRDTGELFF.

The V gene is TRBV5-1, the J gene TRBJ1-5; 7 positions agree with TRBD1. The CDR3 is 15 residues long. With 7 bases clipped from V and 9 bases from J, the junction kept 16 bases outside the gene matches. Germline-derived CDR1 and CDR2 are SGHRS and YFSETQ. The CDR3 DNA reads TGCGCCAGCCGAAACAGGGGCGAGTGGAGGAGGCCCCAGCATTTT. Translated, it gives CASRNRGEWRRPQHF.

The rearrangement links TRBV20-1 to TRBJ1-5; perhaps TRBD1 as D (6 bases). Between the trimmed V and J ends, which lost 0 bases and 7 bases, there was a span of 13 bases. Germline V gene data show CDR1 as DFQATT and CDR2 as SNEGSKA (reference sequence). This CDR3 contains 14 residues. The CDR3 loop reads CSARDVGAGQPQHF. CDR3 nucleotides: TGCAGTGCTAGAGACGTGGGGGCCGGGCAGCCCCAGCATTTT.

The chain is built from TRBV12-3 or TRBV12-4 and TRBJ2-2; no reliable D call. The CDR3 contains 13 residues. Trimming took off 5 bases at V and 2 bases at J, with 6 bases between the two ends. The CDR3: CASSPSNTGELFF. For the CDR3, the DNA is TGTGCCAGCAGTCCAAGTAACACCGGGGAGCTGTTTTTT.

The J gene is TRBJ2-1, the V gene TRBV11-3; D is ambiguous. The V and J ends lost 5 bases and 4 bases respectively, with 6 bases between them. This CDR3 spans 12 amino acids. The germline gives CDR1 SGHNT, CDR2 YENEEA. CDR3 amino acids: CASSKGYNEQFF. The CDR3, as DNA: TGTGCCAGCAGCAAAGGGTACAATGAGCAGTTCTTC. Full variable domain (missing parts from reference TRBV11-3 and TRBJ2-1): EAGVVQSPRYKIIEKKQPVAFWCNPISGHNTLYWYLQNLGQGPELLIRYENEEAVDDSQLPKDRFSAERLKGVDSTLKIQPAELGDSAVYLCASSKGYNEQFFGPGTRLTVL.

V usage is TRBV12-3 or TRBV12-4 and J usage is TRBJ1-2; 9 bases align to TRBD1. The CDR3 has 14 amino acids. With 3 bases clipped from V and 2 bases from J, the junction kept 1 base outside the gene matches. CDR3 amino acids: CASSFGTGNYGYTF. The CDR3 region has the DNA TGTGCCAGCAGTTTTGGGACAGGGAACTATGGCTACACCTTC.

The V call is TRBV24-1, the J call TRBJ1-5, with 7 positions matching TRBD1. Unmatched junction bases numbered 7, after V lost 9 bases and J lost 3 bases. Germline V lookup: CDR1 KGHDR, CDR2 SFDVKD. CDR3 length: 14 residues. CDR3 amino acids: CATSGRGLNQPQHF. The CDR3 DNA sequence: TGTGCCACCTCAGGGAGGGGGCTCAATCAGCCCCAGCATTTT.

The chain links TRBV11-2 to TRBJ1-2; D unclear. Germline assignment: CDR1 SGHAT and CDR2 FQNNGV. This CDR3 is 12 amino acids long. V was pared by 4 bases and J by 2 bases, with 5 bases between. CDR3 region: CASSSDNYGYTF. The CDR3 coding sequence is TGTGCCAGCAGCTCGGACAACTATGGCTACACCTTC. Supplemented by reference TRBV11-2 and TRBJ1-2, the full variable domain reads EAGVAQSPRYKIIEKRQSVAFWCNPISGHATLYWYQQILGQGPKLLIQFQNNGVVDDSQLPKDRFSAERLKGVDSTLKIQPAKLEDSAVYLCASSSDNYGYTFGSGTRLTVV.

This clonotype was recorded a few times. The chain couples TRBV5-6 to TRBJ1-1; 8 positions agree with TRBD1. The CDR3 runs to 13 residues. Germline trimming cut 6 bases from V and 0 bases from J; bases unmatched to any gene: 1. Germline V CDR1 and CDR2: SGHDT, YYEEEE. The CDR3 loop reads CASNRGLNTEAFF. As DNA, the CDR3 is TGTGCCAGCAACAGGGGGTTGAACACTGAAGCTTTCTTT.

J is TRBJ2-4 and V is TRBV4-3, with D perhaps given as TRBD1 or TRBD2 (5 bases each). Germline CDR1 reads LGHNA; CDR2 reads YSLEER. This CDR3 contains 19 residues. Trimming took off 0 bases at V and 0 bases at J, with 18 bases between the two ends. CDR3 sequence (DNA): TGCGCCAGCAGCCAAGAAACGGGTGGGACCAAACTAGCCAAAAACATTCAGTACTTC. Its translation is CASSQETGGTKLAKNIQYF.

V gene TRBV27 combines with J gene TRBJ1-4; 9 bases match TRBD1. Per the germline V gene, CDR1 is MNHEY and CDR2 is SMNVEV (reference sequence). Losses at the gene ends were 4 bases for V and 7 bases for J; bases not matched to a gene: 7. The CDR3 contains 15 residues. The CDR3 DNA reads as TGTGCCAGCAGTTCCAGGACAGGGGTCATTGAAAAACTGTTTTTT. Its translation is CASSSRTGVIEKLFF.

This clonotype has more than one count but fewer than ten. This chain uses TRBV20-1 with TRBJ1-1; 8 bases map to TRBD1. V dropped 6 bases and J dropped 7; count of bases not matched to a gene: 7. This CDR3 contains 12 residues. The germline gives CDR1 DFQATT, CDR2 SNEGSKA (reference sequence). The CDR3 sequence is CSAATGVFEAFF. The CDR3 nucleotides read TGCAGTGCAGCGACAGGGGTGTTTGAAGCTTTCTTT.

This chain links TRBV9 with TRBJ1-6, with D hard to call. Germline CDR1 and CDR2: SGDLS and YYNGEE. The CDR3 sequence is 12 residues long. V lost 0 bases to trimming and J lost 5 bases, with 0 bases between them. The CDR3: CASSVDNSPLHF. CDR3 coding DNA: TGTGCCAGCAGCGTAGATAATTCACCCCTCCACTTT. Full variable domain (outside the CDR3, taken from reference TRBV9 and TRBJ1-6): DSGVTQTPKHLITATGQRVTLRCSPRSGDLSVYWYQQSLDQGLQFLIQYYNGEERAKGNILERFSAQQFPDLHSELNLSSLELGDSALYFCASSVDNSPLHFGNGTRLTVT.

This chain connects TRBV15 to TRBJ2-3; 7 bases agree with TRBD2. Germline CDR1 and CDR2: LNHNV and YYDKDF (reference sequence). The CDR3 spans 15 residues. The ends lost 0 bases at V and 4 bases at J; junction bases unmatched: 4. CDR3 protein: CATSRDSAGADTQYF. CDR3 nucleotides: TGTGCCACCAGCAGAGATTCGGCGGGAGCAGATACGCAGTATTTT.

This clonotype was observed many times. The rearrangement uses TRBV20-1 and TRBJ1-1; tentative D call: TRBD1 (5 bases). Per the germline V gene, CDR1 is DFQATT and CDR2 is SNEGSKA (reference sequence). Trimming removed 6 bases from V and 2 bases from J, with 16 bases in between. The CDR3 runs to 14 residues. CDR3 sequence: CSARGGYTNTEAFF. Written as DNA, the CDR3 is TGCAGTGCCCGCGGGGGGTATACAAACACTGAAGCTTTCTTT.

V gene TRBV27 combines with J gene TRBJ2-7; D ambiguous. The CDR3 extends over 11 amino acids. The V end lost 6 bases, the J end lost 3 bases, and 6 bases lay between the germline ends. In germline, CDR1 is MNHEY, CDR2 SMNVEV (reference sequence). Here the CDR3 reads CASRRNYEQYF. DNA of the CDR3: TGTGCCAGCAGAAGGAACTACGAGCAGTACTTC.

The V and J genes are TRBV7-2 and TRBJ2-3; 9 bases agree with TRBD2. The CDR3 runs 16 residues. Germline V lookup: CDR1 SGHTA, CDR2 FQGNSA. After removal of 3 bases from V and 2 bases from J, the junction contained 6 bases not matched to a gene. CDR3 amino acids: CASSLIGTSLTDTQYF. CDR3 nucleotides: TGTGCCAGCAGCTTGATCGGGACTAGCCTCACAGATACGCAGTATTTT.

V gene TRBV11-1 combines with J gene TRBJ2-7; 7 nucleotides align to TRBD1. V lost 3 bases and J lost 3; bases outside the gene matches: 5. The germline V gene has CDR1 SGHAT and CDR2 FQDESV (reference sequence). This CDR3 is 14 amino acids long. CDR3 protein: CASSFGTELYEQYF. The CDR3, as DNA: TGTGCCAGCAGCTTTGGGACAGAGCTCTACGAGCAGTACTTC.

J is TRBJ2-5 and V is TRBV29-1, with D possibly being TRBD2 (7 bases). Germline-derived CDR1 and CDR2 are SQVTM and ANQGSEA. The V and J ends lost 0 bases and 2 bases respectively, with 22 bases between them. The CDR3 runs to 18 residues. The CDR3 nucleotides are TGCAGCGTTGAAGATCCGTGGGGGGCTAGCGGAGCACAAGAGACCCAGTACTTC. Its protein is CSVEDPWGASGAQETQYF.

This rearrangement joins TRBV7-9 to TRBJ2-3, with D uncertain. Germline assignment: CDR1 SEHNR and CDR2 FQNEAQ (reference sequence). Trimming removed 3 bases at V and 4 bases at J, with 2 bases between. CDR3 length equals 11 residues. The CDR3 spells CASSFPDTQYF. CDR3 nucleotides: TGTGCCAGCAGCTTCCCAGATACGCAGTATTTT. Based on the CDR3 plus reference TRBV7-9 and TRBJ2-3, the full variable domain is DTGVSQNPRHKITKRGQNVTFRCDPISEHNRLYWYRQTLGQGPEFLTYFQNEAQLEKSRLLSDRFSAERPKGSFSTLEIQRTEQGDSAMYLCASSFPDTQYFGPGTRLTVL.

The genes are TRBV15 and TRBJ2-7; 15 nucleotides match TRBD2. The junction had 8 bases not matched to a gene; V was cut back by 2 bases and J by 6 bases. The germline gives CDR1 LNHNV, CDR2 YYDKDF (reference sequence). The CDR3 runs to 17 residues. The CDR3 nucleotides are TGTGCCACCAGCAGAAAAGGGACTAGCGGGAGGATTGGCGAGCAGTACTTC. Translated: CATSRKGTSGRIGEQYF.

V usage is TRBV5-1 and J usage is TRBJ2-2; either TRBD1 or TRBD2 may fit D (5 bases each). The CDR3 has 13 residues. Trimming took off 4 bases at V and 4 bases at J, with 8 bases between the two ends. The germline CDR1 and CDR2 sequences are SGHRS and YFSETQ. Written as DNA, the CDR3 is TGCGCCAGCAGCGGGACCACCACCGGGGAGCTGTTTTTT. Its translation: CASSGTTTGELFF.